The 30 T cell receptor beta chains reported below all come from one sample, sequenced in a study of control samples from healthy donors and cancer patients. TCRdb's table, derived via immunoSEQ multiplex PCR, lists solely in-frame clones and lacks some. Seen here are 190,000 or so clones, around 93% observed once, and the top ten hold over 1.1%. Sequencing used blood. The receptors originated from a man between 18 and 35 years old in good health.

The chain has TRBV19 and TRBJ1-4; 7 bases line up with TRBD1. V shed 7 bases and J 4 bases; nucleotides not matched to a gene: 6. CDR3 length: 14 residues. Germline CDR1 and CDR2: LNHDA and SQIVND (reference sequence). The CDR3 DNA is TGTGCCAGTACTAAAGACAGGGTTAATGAAAAACTGTTTTTT. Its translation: CASTKDRVNEKLFF.

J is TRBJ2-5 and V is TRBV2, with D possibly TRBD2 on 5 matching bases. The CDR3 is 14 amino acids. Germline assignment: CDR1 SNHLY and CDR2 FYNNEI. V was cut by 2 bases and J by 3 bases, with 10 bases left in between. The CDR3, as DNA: TGTGCCAGCAGTGAATGGACTCGAGAAGAGACCCAGTACTTC. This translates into CASSEWTREETQYF.

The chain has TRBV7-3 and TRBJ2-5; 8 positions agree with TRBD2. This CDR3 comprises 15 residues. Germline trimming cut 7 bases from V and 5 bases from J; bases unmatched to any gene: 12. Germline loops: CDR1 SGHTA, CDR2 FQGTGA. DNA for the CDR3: TGTGCCAGCACCCGGGGAGCGGGGGCCGAGGAGACCCAGTACTTC. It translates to CASTRGAGAEETQYF.

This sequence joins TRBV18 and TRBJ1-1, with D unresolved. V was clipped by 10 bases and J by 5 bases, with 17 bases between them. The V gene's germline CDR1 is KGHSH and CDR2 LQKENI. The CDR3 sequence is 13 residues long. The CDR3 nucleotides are TGTGCCATATTAGAGGGTTTGGTTACTGAAGCTTTCTTT. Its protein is CAILEGLVTEAFF.

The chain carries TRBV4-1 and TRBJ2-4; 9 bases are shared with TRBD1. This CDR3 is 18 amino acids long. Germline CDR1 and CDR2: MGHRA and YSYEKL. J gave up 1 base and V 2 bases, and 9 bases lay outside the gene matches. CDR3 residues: CASSQPLDRGSAKNIQYF. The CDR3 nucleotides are TGCGCCAGCAGCCAACCATTGGACAGGGGATCGGCCAAAAACATTCAGTACTTC.

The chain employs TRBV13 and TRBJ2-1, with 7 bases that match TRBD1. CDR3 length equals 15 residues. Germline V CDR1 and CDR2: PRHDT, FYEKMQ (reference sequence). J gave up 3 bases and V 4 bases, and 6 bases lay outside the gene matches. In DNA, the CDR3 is TGTGCCAGCAGCTCACAGGGGAAGGGCTACAATGAGCAGTTCTTC. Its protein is CASSSQGKGYNEQFF. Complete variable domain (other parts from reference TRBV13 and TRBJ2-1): AAGVIQSPRHLIKEKRETATLKCYPIPRHDTVYWYQQGPGQDPQFLISFYEKMQSDKGSIPDRFSAQQFSDYHSELNMSSLELGDSALYFCASSSQGKGYNEQFFGPGTRLTVL.

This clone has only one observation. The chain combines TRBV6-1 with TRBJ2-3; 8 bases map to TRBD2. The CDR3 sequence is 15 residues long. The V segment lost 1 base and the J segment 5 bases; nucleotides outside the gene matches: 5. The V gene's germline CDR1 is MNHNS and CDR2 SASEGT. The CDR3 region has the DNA TGTGCCAGCAGTGAAGGTCTAGCGGGCCAAGATACGCAGTATTTT. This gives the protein CASSEGLAGQDTQYF.

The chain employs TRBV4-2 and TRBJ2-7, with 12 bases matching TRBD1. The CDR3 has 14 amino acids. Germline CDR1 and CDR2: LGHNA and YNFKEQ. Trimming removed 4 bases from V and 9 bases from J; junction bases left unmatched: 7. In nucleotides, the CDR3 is TGTGCCAGCAGCCCCGGGACAGGGGGCTATGCGCAGTACTTC. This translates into CASSPGTGGYAQYF.

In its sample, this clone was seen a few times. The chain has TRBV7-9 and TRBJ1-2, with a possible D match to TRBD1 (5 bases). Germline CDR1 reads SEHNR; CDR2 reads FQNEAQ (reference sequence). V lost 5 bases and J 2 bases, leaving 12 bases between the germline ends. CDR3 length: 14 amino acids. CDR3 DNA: TGTGCCAGCAGCCGGGACGTTCGAAACTATGGCTACACCTTC. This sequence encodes CASSRDVRNYGYTF.

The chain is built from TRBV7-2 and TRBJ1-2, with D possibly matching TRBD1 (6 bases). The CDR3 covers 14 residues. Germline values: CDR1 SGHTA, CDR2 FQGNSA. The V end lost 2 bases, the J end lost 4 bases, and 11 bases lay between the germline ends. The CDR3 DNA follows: TGTGCCAGCAGCTTAAACAGGGTGGGCTATGGCTACACCTTC. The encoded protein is CASSLNRVGYGYTF. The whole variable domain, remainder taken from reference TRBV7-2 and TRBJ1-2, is GAGVSQSPSNKVTEKGKDVELRCDPISGHTALYWYRQSLGQGLEFLIYFQGNSAPDKSGLPSDRFSAERTGGSVSTLTIQRTQQEDSAVYLCASSLNRVGYGYTFGSGTRLTVV.

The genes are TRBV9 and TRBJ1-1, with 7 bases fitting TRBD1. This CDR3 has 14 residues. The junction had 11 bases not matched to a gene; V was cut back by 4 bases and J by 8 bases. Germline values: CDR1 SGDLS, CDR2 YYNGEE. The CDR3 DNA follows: TGTGCCAGCAGCCAAACAGGGGCCCCGCAGGAAGCTTTCTTT. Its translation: CASSQTGAPQEAFF. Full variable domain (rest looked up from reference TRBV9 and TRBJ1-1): DSGVTQTPKHLITATGQRVTLRCSPRSGDLSVYWYQQSLDQGLQFLIQYYNGEERAKGNILERFSAQQFPDLHSELNLSSLELGDSALYFCASSQTGAPQEAFFGQGTRLTVV.

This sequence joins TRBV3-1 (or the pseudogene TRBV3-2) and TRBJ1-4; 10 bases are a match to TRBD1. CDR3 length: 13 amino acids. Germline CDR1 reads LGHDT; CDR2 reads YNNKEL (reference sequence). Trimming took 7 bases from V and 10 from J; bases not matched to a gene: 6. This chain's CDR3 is CASKGQGFRKLFF. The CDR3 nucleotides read TGTGCCAGCAAGGGACAGGGGTTTCGAAAACTGTTTTTT.

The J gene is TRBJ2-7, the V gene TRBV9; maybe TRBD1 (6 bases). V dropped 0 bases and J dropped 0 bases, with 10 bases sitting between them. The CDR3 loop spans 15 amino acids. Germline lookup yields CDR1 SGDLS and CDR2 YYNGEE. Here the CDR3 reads CASSVGGQSSYEQYF. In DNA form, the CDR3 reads TGTGCCAGCAGCGTAGGTGGACAGAGCTCCTACGAGCAGTACTTC.

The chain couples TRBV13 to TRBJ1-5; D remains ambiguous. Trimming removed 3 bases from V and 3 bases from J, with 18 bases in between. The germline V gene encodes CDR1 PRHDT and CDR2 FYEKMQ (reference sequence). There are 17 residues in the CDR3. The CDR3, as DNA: TGTGCCAGCAGCTTCCCCATGACTCCTTATGACAATCAGCCCCAGCATTTT. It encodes CASSFPMTPYDNQPQHF.

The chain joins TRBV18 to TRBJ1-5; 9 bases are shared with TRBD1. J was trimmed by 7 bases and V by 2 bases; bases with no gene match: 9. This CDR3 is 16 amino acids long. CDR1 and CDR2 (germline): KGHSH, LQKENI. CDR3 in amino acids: CASSPSTGGVGQPQHF. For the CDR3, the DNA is TGTGCCAGCTCACCAAGTACAGGGGGCGTTGGGCAGCCCCAGCATTTT.

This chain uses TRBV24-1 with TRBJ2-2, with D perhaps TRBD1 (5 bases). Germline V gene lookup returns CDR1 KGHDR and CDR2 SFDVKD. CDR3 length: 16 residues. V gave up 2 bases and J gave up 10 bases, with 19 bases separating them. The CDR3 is CATSDSSTARLSELFF. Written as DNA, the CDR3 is TGTGCCACCAGTGATTCGTCGACAGCAAGGCTTTCGGAGCTGTTTTTT.

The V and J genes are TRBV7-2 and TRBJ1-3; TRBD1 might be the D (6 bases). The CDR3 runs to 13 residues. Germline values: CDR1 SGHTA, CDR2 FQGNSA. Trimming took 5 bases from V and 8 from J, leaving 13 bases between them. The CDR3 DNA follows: TGTGCCAGCAGCCCGGGCAGGGGAGACACCATATATTTT. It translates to CASSPGRGDTIYF.

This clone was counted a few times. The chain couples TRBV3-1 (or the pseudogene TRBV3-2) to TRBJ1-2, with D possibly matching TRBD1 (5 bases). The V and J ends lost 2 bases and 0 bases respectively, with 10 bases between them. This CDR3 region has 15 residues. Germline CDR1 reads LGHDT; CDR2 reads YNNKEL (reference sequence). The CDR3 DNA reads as TGTGCCAGCAGCCAACGCGGGACGGCTAACTATGGCTACACCTTC. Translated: CASSQRGTANYGYTF.

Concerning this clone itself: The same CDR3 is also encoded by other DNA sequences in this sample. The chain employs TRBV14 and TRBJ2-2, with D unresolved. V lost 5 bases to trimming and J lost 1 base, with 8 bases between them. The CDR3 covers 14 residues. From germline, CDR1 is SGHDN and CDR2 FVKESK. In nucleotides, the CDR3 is TGTGCCAGCAGCGAAAACGGGAACACCGGGGAGCTGTTTTTT. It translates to CASSENGNTGELFF.

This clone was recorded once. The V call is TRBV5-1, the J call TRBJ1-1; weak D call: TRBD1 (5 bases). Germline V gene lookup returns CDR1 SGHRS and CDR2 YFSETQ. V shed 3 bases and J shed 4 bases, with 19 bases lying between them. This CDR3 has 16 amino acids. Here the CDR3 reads CASSSLGGASGTEAFF. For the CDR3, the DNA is TGCGCCAGCAGCTCATTGGGGGGAGCTTCGGGCACTGAAGCTTTCTTT.

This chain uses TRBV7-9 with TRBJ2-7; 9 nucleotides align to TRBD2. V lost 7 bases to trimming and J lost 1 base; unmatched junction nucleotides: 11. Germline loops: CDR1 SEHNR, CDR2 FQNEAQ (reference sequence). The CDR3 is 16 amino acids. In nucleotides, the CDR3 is TGTGCCAGCATCGTGATAGGAGCGGGGGGTTCCTACGAGCAGTACTTC. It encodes CASIVIGAGGSYEQYF.

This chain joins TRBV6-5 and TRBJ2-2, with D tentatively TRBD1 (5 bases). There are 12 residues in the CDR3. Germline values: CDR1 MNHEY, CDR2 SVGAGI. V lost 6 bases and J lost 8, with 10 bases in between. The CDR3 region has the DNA TGTGCCAGCAGGACAGTAGAGGGGGAGCTGTTTTTT. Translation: CASRTVEGELFF.

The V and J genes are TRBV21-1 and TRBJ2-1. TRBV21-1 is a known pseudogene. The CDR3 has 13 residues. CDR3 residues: CASSQGGYNEQFF. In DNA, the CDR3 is TGTGCCAGCAGCCAGGGGGGGTACAATGAGCAGTTCTTC.

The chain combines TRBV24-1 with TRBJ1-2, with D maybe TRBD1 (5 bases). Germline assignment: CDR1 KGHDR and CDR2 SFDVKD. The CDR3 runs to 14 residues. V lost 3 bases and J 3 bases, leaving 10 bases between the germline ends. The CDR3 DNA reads TGTGCCACCAGTGATCCGGGGGGGGACTATGGCTACACCTTC. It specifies CATSDPGGDYGYTF.

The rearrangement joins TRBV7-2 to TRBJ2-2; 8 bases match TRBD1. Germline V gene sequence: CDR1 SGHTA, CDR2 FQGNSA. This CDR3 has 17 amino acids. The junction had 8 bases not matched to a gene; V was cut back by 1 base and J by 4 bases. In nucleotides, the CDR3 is TGTGCCAGCAGCTTAGAGATGGGACAGGTTTTCACCGGGGAGCTGTTTTTT. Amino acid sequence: CASSLEMGQVFTGELFF. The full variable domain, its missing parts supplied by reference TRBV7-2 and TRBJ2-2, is GAGVSQSPSNKVTEKGKDVELRCDPISGHTALYWYRQSLGQGLEFLIYFQGNSAPDKSGLPSDRFSAERTGGSVSTLTIQRTQQEDSAVYLCASSLEMGQVFTGELFFGEGSRLTVL.

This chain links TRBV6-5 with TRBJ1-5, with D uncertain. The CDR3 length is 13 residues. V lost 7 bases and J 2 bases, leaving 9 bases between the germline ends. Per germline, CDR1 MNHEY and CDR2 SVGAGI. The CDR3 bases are TGTGCCAGCACGGAGTATGGCAATCAGCCCCAGCATTTT. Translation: CASTEYGNQPQHF.

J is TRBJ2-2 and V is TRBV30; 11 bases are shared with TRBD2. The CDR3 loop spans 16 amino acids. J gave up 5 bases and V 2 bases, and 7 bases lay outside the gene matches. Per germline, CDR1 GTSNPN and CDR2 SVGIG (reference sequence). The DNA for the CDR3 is TGTGCCTGGAGTACTCAGGGACTAGCGGATACCGGGGAGCTGTTTTTT. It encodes CAWSTQGLADTGELFF.

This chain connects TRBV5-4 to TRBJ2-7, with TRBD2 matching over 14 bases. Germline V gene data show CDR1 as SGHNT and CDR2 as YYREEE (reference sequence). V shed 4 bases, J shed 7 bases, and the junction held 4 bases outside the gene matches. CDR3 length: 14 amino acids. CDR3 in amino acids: CASSPGLAGVEQYF. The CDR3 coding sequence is TGTGCCAGCAGCCCGGGACTAGCGGGGGTTGAGCAGTACTTC.

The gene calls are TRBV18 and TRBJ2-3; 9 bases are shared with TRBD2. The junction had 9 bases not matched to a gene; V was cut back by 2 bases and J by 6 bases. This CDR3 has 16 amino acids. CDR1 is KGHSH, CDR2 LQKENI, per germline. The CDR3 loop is CASSPYSGGRGDTQYF. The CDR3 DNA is TGTGCCAGCTCACCATATAGCGGGGGCCGGGGGGATACGCAGTATTTT.

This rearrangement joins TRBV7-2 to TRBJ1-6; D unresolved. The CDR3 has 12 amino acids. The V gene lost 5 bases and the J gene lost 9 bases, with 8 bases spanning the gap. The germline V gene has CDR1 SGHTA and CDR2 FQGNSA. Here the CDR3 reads CASSPNISPLHF. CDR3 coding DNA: TGTGCCAGCAGCCCCAATATTTCACCCCTCCACTTT.